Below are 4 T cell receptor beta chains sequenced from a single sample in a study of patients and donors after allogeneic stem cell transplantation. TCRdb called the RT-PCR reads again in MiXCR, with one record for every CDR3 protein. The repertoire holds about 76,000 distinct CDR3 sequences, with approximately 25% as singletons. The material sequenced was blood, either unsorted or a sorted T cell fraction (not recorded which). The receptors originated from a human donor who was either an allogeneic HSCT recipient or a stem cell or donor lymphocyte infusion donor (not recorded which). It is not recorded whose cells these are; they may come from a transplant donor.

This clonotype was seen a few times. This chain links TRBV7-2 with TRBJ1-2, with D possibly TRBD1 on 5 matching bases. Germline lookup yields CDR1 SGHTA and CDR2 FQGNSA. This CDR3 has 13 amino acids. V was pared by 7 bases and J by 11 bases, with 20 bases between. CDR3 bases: TGTGCCAGCACCTTGGGACGTTCCATGGGTTACACCTTC. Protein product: CASTLGRSMGYTF.

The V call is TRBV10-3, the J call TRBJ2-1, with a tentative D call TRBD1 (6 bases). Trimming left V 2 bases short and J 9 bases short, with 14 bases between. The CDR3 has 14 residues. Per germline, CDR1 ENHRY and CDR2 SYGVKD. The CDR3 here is CAISEPTGSGEQFF. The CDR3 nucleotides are TGTGCCATCAGTGAGCCCACAGGGTCGGGTGAGCAGTTCTTC.

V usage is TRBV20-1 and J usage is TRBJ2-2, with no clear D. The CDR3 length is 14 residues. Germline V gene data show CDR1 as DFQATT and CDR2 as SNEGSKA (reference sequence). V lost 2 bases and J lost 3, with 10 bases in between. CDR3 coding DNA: TGCAGTGCTAGACATGGCCGGTACACCGGGGAGCTGTTTTTT. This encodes CSARHGRYTGELFF.

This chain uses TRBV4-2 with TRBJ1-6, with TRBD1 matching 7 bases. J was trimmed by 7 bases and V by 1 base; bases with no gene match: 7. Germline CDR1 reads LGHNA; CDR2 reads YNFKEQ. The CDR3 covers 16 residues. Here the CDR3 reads CASSQVGQQGNSPLHF. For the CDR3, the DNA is TGTGCCAGCAGCCAAGTTGGGCAACAGGGGAATTCACCCCTCCACTTT.